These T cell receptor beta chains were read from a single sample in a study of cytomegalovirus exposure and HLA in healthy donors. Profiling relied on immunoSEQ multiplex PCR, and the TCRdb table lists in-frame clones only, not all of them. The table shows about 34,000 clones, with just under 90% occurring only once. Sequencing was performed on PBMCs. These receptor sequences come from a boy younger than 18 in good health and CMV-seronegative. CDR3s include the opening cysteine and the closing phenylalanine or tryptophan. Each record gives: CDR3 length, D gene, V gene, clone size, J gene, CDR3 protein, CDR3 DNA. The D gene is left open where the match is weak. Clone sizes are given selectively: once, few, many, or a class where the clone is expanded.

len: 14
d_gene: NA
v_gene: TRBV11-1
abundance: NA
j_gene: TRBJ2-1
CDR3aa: CASSATRGADEQFF
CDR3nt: TGTGCCAGCAGCGCAACACGGGGGGCTGATGAGCAGTTCTTC

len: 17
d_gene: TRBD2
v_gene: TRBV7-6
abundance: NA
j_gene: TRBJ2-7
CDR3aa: CASSLRASGGNAYEQYF
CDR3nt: TGTGCCAGCAGCTTACGGGCTAGCGGGGGGAATGCCTACGAGCAGTACTTC

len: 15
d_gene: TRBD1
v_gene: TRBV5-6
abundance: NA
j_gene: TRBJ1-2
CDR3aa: CASSFFGTGFYGYTF
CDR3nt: TGTGCCAGCAGCTTTTTTGGGACAGGTTTTTATGGCTACACCTTC

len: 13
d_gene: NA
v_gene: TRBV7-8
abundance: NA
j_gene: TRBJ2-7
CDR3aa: CASSLGREDEQYF
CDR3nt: TGTGCCAGCAGCCTGGGCAGGGAAGACGAGCAGTACTTC

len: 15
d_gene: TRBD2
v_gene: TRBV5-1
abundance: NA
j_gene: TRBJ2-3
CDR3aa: CASTERGYHRDTQYF
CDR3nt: TGCGCCAGCACTGAGCGGGGCTATCACAGAGATACGCAGTATTTT

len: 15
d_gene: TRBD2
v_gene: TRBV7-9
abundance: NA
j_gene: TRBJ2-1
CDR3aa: CASSSLAGGYNEQFF
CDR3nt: TGTGCCAGCAGCTCACTAGCGGGGGGGTACAATGAGCAGTTCTTC

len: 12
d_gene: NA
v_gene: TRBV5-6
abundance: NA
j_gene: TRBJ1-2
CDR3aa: CASSRGGNGYTF
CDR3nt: TGTGCCAGCAGCCGGGGTGGGAATGGCTACACCTTC

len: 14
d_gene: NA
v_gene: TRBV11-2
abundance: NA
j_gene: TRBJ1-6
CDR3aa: CASSPTGGNSPLHF
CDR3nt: TGTGCCAGCAGCCCCACGGGGGGAAATTCACCCCTCCACTTT

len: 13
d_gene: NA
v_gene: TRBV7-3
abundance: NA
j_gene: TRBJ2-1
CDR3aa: CASSLTEGTGQFF
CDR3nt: TGTGCCAGCAGCTTAACCGAGGGTACGGGGCAGTTCTTC

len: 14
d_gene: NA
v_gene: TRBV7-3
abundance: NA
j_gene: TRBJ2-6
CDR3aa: CASSSQGGANVLTF
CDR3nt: TGTGCCAGCAGCTCCCAGGGAGGGGCCAACGTCCTGACTTTC

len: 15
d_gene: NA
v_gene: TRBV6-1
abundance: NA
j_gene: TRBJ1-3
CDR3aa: CASSVLSLSGNTIYF
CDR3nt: TGTGCCAGCAGTGTCCTAAGCCTCTCTGGAAACACCATATATTTT

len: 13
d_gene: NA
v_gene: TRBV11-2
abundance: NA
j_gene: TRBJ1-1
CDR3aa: CASSFTLNTEAFF
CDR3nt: TGTGCCAGCAGCTTTACACTGAACACTGAAGCTTTCTTT

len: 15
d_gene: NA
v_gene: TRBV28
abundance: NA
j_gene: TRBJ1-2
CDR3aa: CASSSGAHGGYGYTF
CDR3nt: TGTGCCAGCAGTTCAGGGGCACATGGAGGTTATGGCTACACCTTC

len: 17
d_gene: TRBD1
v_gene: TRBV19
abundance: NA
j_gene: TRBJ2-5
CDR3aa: CASSIGWDRGRQETQYF
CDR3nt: TGTGCCAGTAGTATAGGGTGGGACAGGGGCCGACAAGAGACCCAGTACTTC

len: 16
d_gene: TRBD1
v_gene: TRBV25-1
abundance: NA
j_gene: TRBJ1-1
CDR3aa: CASSEGQGILNTEAFF
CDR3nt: TGTGCCAGCAGTGAGGGACAGGGGATACTGAACACTGAAGCTTTCTTT

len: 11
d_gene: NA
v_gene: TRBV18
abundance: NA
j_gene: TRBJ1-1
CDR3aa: CASSRRGEAFF
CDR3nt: TGTGCCAGCTCACGCAGGGGTGAAGCTTTCTTT

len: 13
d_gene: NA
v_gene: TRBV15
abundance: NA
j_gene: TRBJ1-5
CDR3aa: CATSTGQFRPQHF
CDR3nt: TGTGCCACCAGCACCGGACAGTTTCGGCCCCAGCATTTT

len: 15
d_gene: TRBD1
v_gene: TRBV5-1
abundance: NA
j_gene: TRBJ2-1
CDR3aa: CASSYGQGGGDEQFF
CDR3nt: TGCGCCAGCAGCTACGGACAGGGGGGAGGCGATGAGCAGTTCTTC

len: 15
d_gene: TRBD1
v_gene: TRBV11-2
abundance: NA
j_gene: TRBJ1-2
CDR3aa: CASSPRQGGNYGYTF
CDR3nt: TGTGCCAGCAGCCCCAGACAGGGGGGAAACTATGGCTACACCTTC

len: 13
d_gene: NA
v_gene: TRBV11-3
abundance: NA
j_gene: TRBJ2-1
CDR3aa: CASSQDSMGEQFF
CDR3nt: TGTGCCAGCAGCCAAGACAGTATGGGTGAGCAGTTCTTC

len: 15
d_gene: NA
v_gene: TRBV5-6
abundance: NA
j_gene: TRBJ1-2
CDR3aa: CASSLILSLNYGYTF
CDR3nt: TGTGCCAGCAGCTTGATCCTATCGCTTAACTATGGCTACACCTTC

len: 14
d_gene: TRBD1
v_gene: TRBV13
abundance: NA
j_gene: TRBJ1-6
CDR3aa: CASSLRGLGSPLHF
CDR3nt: TGTGCCAGCAGCCTCAGGGGGCTAGGCTCACCCCTCCACTTT

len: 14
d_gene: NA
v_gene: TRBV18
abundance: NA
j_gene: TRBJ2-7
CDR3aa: CASSPPAGGYEQYF
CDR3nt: TGTGCCAGCTCACCACCGGCCGGAGGCTACGAGCAGTACTTC

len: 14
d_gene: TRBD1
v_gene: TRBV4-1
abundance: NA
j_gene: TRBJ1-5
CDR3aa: CASSQYRGNQPQHF
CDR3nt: TGCGCCAGCAGCCAATACAGGGGGAATCAGCCCCAGCATTTT

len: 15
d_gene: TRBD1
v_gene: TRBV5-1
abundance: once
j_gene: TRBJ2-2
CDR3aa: CASSFEGQSTGELFF
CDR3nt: TGCGCCAGCAGCTTCGAGGGACAGTCCACCGGGGAGCTGTTTTTT

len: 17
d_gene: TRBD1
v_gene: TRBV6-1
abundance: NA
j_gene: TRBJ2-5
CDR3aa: CASSEVVGQGAQETQYF
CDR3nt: TGTGCCAGCAGTGAAGTGGTGGGACAGGGGGCCCAAGAGACCCAGTACTTC

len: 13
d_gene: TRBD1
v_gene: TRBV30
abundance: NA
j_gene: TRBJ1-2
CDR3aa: CAWSVNRGLGYTF
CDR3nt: TGTGCCTGGAGTGTAAACAGGGGGCTTGGCTACACCTTC

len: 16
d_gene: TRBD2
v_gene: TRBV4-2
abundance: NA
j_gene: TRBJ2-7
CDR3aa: CASSQDEAGGPNEQYF
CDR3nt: TGTGCCAGCAGCCAAGATGAAGCGGGGGGCCCCAACGAGCAGTACTTC

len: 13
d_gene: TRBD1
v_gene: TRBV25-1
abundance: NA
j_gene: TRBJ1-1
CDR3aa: CASSDGDRGQTFF
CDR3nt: TGTGCCAGCAGTGATGGAGACAGGGGACAAACTTTCTTT

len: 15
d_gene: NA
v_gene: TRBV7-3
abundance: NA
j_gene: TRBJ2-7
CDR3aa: CASSLGLDRLNEQYF
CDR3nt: TGTGCCAGCAGCTTAGGTCTTGACAGGTTGAACGAGCAGTACTTC

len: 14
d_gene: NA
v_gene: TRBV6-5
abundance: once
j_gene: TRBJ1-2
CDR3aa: CASTSLAGDYGYTF
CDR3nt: TGTGCCAGCACTTCCCTGGCAGGGGACTATGGCTACACCTTC

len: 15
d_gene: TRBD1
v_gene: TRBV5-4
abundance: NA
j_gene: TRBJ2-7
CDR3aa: CASSLVAGGEYEQYF
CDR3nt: TGTGCCAGCAGCCTCGTAGCAGGGGGAGAATACGAGCAGTACTTC

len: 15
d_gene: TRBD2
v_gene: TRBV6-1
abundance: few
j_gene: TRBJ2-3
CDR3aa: CASSAVAGSTDTQYF
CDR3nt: TGTGCCAGCAGTGCGGTAGCGGGGAGCACAGATACGCAGTATTTT

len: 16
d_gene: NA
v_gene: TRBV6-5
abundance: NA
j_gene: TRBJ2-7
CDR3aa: CASSYTVTGSSYEQYF
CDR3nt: TGTGCCAGCAGTTATACCGTCACAGGCAGCTCCTACGAGCAGTACTTC

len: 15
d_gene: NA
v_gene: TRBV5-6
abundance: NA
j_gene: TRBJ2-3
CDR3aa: CASVPAGASTDTQYF
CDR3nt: TGTGCCAGCGTTCCCGCAGGGGCAAGCACAGATACGCAGTATTTT

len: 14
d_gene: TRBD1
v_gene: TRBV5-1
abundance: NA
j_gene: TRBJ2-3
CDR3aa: CASSVTGYLDTQYF
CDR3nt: TGCGCCAGCAGCGTGACAGGGTATCTGGATACGCAGTATTTT

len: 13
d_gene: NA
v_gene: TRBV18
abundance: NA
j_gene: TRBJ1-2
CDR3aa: CASSENRVRGYTF
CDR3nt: TGTGCCAGCTCGGAGAACAGGGTCCGTGGCTACACCTTC

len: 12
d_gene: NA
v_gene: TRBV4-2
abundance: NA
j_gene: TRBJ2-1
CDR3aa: CASSQVGNEQFF
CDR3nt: TGTGCCAGCAGCCAAGTCGGTAATGAGCAGTTCTTC

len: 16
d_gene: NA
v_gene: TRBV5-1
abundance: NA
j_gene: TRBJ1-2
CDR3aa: CASSPTSTGMDYGYTF
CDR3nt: TGCGCCAGCAGCCCTACCTCTACAGGGATGGACTATGGCTACACCTTC

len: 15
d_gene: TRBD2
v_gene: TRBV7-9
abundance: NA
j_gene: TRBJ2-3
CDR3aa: CASRYSGGDTDTQYF
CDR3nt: TGTGCCAGCAGGTATAGCGGGGGGGACACAGATACGCAGTATTTT

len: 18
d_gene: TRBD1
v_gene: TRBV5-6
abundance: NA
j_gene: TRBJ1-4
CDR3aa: CASSLAAGGSFTNEKLFF
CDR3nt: TGTGCCAGCAGCTTGGCCGCAGGGGGTAGCTTCACTAATGAAAAACTGTTTTTT

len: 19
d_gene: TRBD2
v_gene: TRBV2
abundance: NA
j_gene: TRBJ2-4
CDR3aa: CASSEAPGTSGIAKNIQYF
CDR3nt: TGTGCCAGCAGTGAAGCCCCCGGAACTAGCGGAATAGCCAAAAACATTCAGTACTTC

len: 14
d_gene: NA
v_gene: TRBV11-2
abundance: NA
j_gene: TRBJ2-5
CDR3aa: CASSLVRGRETQYF
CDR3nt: TGTGCCAGCAGCTTAGTCAGGGGTCGAGAGACCCAGTACTTC

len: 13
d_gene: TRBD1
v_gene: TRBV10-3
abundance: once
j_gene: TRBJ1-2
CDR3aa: CAITDRVVDGYTF
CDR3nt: TGTGCCATCACTGACAGGGTGGTAGATGGCTACACCTTC

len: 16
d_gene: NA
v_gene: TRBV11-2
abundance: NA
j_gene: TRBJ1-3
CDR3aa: CASSPTQGPSGNTIYF
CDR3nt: TGTGCCAGCAGCCCAACACAGGGACCCTCTGGAAACACCATATATTTT

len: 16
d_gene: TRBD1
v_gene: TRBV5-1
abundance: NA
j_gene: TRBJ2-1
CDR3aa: CASSPMPGQGGYEQFF
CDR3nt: TGCGCCAGCAGCCCTATGCCGGGACAGGGGGGATATGAGCAGTTCTTC